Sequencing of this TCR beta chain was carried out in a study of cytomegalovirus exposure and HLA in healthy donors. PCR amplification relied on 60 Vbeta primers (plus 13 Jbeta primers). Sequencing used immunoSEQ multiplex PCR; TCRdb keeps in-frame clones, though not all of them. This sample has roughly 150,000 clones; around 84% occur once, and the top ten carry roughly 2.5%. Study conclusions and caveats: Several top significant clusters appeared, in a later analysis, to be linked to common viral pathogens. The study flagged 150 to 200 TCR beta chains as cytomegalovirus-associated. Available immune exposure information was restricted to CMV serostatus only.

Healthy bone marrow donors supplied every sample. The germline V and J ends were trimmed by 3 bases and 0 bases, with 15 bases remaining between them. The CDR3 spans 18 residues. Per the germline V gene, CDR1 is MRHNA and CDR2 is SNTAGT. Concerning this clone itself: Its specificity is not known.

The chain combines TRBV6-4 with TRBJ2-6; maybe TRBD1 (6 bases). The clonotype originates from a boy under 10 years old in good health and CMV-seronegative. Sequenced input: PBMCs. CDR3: CASSEFGGTPSGANVLTF. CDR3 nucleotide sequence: TGTGCCAGCAGTGAGTTTGGGGGCACCCCCTCTGGGGCCAACGTCCTGACTTTC.